These 32 T cell receptor beta chains originate from one sample sequenced in a study of cytomegalovirus exposure and HLA in healthy donors. The method was immunoSEQ multiplex PCR; TCRdb's version includes in-frame clones alone and lacks a portion of them. This sample has roughly 230,000 clones, with around 90% found just once. The specimen was PBMCs. These TCRs come from a woman aged 25-40 years in good health and CMV-seronegative.

CDR3 nucleotide sequence: TGTGCCAGCAGCTTAGGACTAGTTGAGACCCAGTACTTC. Protein product: CASSLGLVETQYF. This chain links TRBV7-8 with TRBJ2-5, with TRBD2 as a possible D gene (6 bases). V gave up 1 base and J gave up 5 bases, with 8 bases separating them. Germline CDR1 is SGHVS and CDR2 is FQNEAQ. The CDR3 extends over 13 amino acids.

The chain couples TRBV4-2 to TRBJ2-1; 12 bases are a match to TRBD2. The CDR3 runs to 15 residues. V lost 1 base to trimming and J lost 6 bases; unmatched junction nucleotides: 1. Germline CDR1 is LGHNA and CDR2 is YNFKEQ. The CDR3 sequence is CASSQGLAGVNEQFF. The CDR3 DNA reads as TGTGCCAGCAGCCAAGGACTAGCGGGAGTCAATGAGCAGTTCTTC.

V is TRBV18 and J is TRBJ2-5; a weak D match, TRBD1 (5 bases). Germline V gives CDR1 KGHSH, CDR2 LQKENI. The CDR3 has 14 residues. Trimming took 2 bases from V and 4 from J, leaving 11 bases between them. Written as DNA, the CDR3 is TGTGCCAGCTCACCAAGTCAGGGCGGAGAGACCCAGTACTTC. Protein product: CASSPSQGGETQYF.

The chain uses TRBV6-5 and TRBJ1-1, with D hard to call. The CDR3 has 13 amino acids. Between the trimmed V and J ends, which lost 0 bases and 5 bases, there was a span of 7 bases. Germline CDR1 MNHEY, CDR2 SVGAGI. In nucleotides, the CDR3 is TGTGCCAGCAGTTACTCGGGCATGACTGAAGCTTTCTTT. Residues: CASSYSGMTEAFF.

The V and J genes are TRBV27 and TRBJ1-5; 8 nucleotides align to TRBD1. CDR1 and CDR2 (germline): MNHEY, SMNVEV (reference sequence). The CDR3 contains 14 residues. With 3 bases clipped from V and 7 bases from J, the junction kept 5 bases outside the gene matches. The CDR3 is CASSFSGGGQPQHF. Written as DNA, the CDR3 is TGTGCCAGCAGTTTTTCAGGGGGCGGGCAGCCCCAGCATTTT.

The genes are TRBV10-3 and TRBJ2-7; D is unclear. V was shortened by 10 bases and J by 0 bases, with 10 bases between the two germline ends. The CDR3 extends over 12 amino acids. CDR1 and CDR2 from the germline V gene are ENHRY and SYGVKD. DNA of the CDR3: TGTGCCACCTCAGAGAGCTCCTACGAGCAGTACTTC. It encodes CATSESSYEQYF.

The rearrangement joins TRBV28 to TRBJ2-3; tentatively, D is TRBD2 (5 bases). The CDR3 has 14 amino acids. Germline CDR1 MDHEN, CDR2 SYDVKM. Trimming removed 5 bases at V and 5 bases at J, with 14 bases between. The CDR3 nucleotides are TGTGCCAGCAGTCCCCGAGTCGAGGGAGATACGCAGTATTTT. It translates to CASSPRVEGDTQYF.

Here the CDR3 reads CASSFRPGGEQFF. The CDR3 bases are TGTGCCAGCAGTTTCCGGCCCGGGGGAGAGCAGTTCTTC. This chain joins TRBV28 and TRBJ2-1, with D possibly TRBD2 on 6 matching bases. Deletions cut 3 bases from V and 10 bases from J, with 13 bases between. The CDR3 contains 13 residues. Germline V gene data show CDR1 as MDHEN and CDR2 as SYDVKM.

V usage is TRBV5-5 and J usage is TRBJ2-7; 10 bases agree with TRBD1. Unmatched junction bases numbered 6, after V lost 0 bases and J lost 3 bases. CDR3 length equals 16 residues. Germline assignment: CDR1 SGHKS and CDR2 YYEKEE (reference sequence). As DNA, the CDR3 is TGTGCCAGCAGCTTGGCGGCCGGGACAGGGGACTACGAGCAGTACTTC. Its protein product is CASSLAAGTGDYEQYF.

The V call is TRBV28, the J call TRBJ2-7; 7 bases are a match to TRBD2. V lost 7 bases and J lost 5; bases outside the gene matches: 5. Looked up from germline, CDR1 is MDHEN and CDR2 is SYDVKM. The CDR3 runs 12 residues. In nucleotides, the CDR3 is TGTGCCAGCAAGCGGGGTTTCAACGAGCAGTACTTC. Translation gives CASKRGFNEQYF. The full variable domain, its missing parts supplied by reference TRBV28 and TRBJ2-7, is DVKVTQSSRYLVKRTGEKVFLECVQDMDHENMFWYRQDPGLGLRLIYFSYDVKMKEKGDIPEGYSVSREKKERFSLILESASTNQTSMYLCASKRGFNEQYFGPGTRLTVT.

V and J are TRBV29-1 and TRBJ1-1; possibly TRBD1 for D (5 bases). Trimming removed 4 bases at V and 0 bases at J, with 9 bases between. This CDR3 is built from 13 residues. Germline V gene lookup returns CDR1 SQVTM and CDR2 ANQGSEA. The CDR3 protein is CSVVKGLNTEAFF. The CDR3 DNA follows: TGCAGCGTTGTAAAGGGACTGAACACTGAAGCTTTCTTT. Variable domain in full (rest from reference TRBV29-1 and TRBJ1-1): SAVISQKPSRDICQRGTSLTIQCQVDSQVTMMFWYRQQPGQSLTLIATANQGSEATYESGFVIDKFPISRPNLTFSTLTVSNMSPEDSSIYLCSVVKGLNTEAFFGQGTRLTVV.

This chain links TRBV18 with TRBJ2-7; D might be TRBD2 (6 bases). This CDR3 contains 14 residues. Germline-derived CDR1 and CDR2 are KGHSH and LQKENI. Trimming took off 3 bases at V and 3 bases at J, with 12 bases between the two ends. CDR3 in DNA: TGTGCCAGCTCACCGTGGGGGGACTTCTACGAGCAGTACTTC. This codes for CASSPWGDFYEQYF. Together with reference TRBV18 and TRBJ2-7, the CDR3 gives the full variable domain: NAGVMQNPRHLVRRRGQEARLRCSPMKGHSHVYWYRQLPEEGLKFMVYLQKENIIDESGMPKERFSAEFPKEGPSILRIQQVVRGDSAAYFCASSPWGDFYEQYFGPGTRLTVT.

This rearrangement joins TRBV18 to TRBJ2-1, with 10 bases matching TRBD2. Per germline, CDR1 KGHSH and CDR2 LQKENI. After removal of 3 bases from V and 7 bases from J, the junction contained 12 bases not matched to a gene. This CDR3 region has 17 residues. The CDR3 reads CASSPPGSLAGENEQFF. CDR3 nucleotide sequence: TGTGCCAGCTCACCTCCCGGATCGCTAGCGGGAGAGAATGAGCAGTTCTTC.

The CDR3 sequence: CASSLARGTGALDEKLFF. As DNA, the CDR3 is TGTGCCAGCAGCTTAGCTCGGGGGACCGGGGCCCTTGATGAAAAACTGTTTTTT. The chain employs TRBV7-2 and TRBJ1-4; maybe TRBD1 (5 bases). This CDR3 contains 18 residues. Looked up from germline, CDR1 is SGHTA and CDR2 is FQGNSA. The germline V and J ends were trimmed by 0 bases and 6 bases, with 20 bases remaining between them.

The J gene is TRBJ1-4, the V gene TRBV6-4; TRBD1 might be the D (5 bases). V shed 4 bases and J shed 0 bases, with 9 bases lying between them. The CDR3 is made up of 15 amino acids. Germline loops: CDR1 MRHNA, CDR2 SNTAGT. CDR3 sequence: CASSATTATNEKLFF. The CDR3 region has the DNA TGTGCCAGCAGTGCCACGACAGCAACTAATGAAAAACTGTTTTTT.

This chain joins TRBV25-1 and TRBJ2-2; 7 bases line up with TRBD2. Trimming removed 1 base from V and 4 bases from J; junction bases left unmatched: 6. The CDR3 consists of 16 residues. Germline lookup yields CDR1 MGHDK and CDR2 SYGVNS. The CDR3 loop reads CASSESPSGPTGELFF. For the CDR3, the DNA is TGTGCCAGCAGTGAATCGCCTAGCGGCCCCACCGGGGAGCTGTTTTTT.

Regarding this clone: Other nucleotide sequences in the sample specify the same CDR3. The gene calls are TRBV4-3 and TRBJ2-7; 9 positions match TRBD2. This CDR3 is built from 15 residues. CDR1 is LGHNA and CDR2 is YSLEER in the germline V gene. V lost 1 base, J lost 2 bases, and 3 bases stayed unmatched. CDR3 sequence reads: CASSQGASGAYEQYF. In DNA, the CDR3 is TGCGCCAGCAGCCAAGGAGCTAGCGGGGCCTACGAGCAGTACTTC.

V is TRBV19 and J is TRBJ1-1; no clear D. Germline values: CDR1 LNHDA, CDR2 SQIVND (reference sequence). V was clipped by 7 bases and J by 11 bases, with 8 bases between them. The CDR3 is made up of 9 amino acids. CDR3 sequence: CASKTGAFF. CDR3 DNA: TGTGCCAGTAAGACGGGGGCTTTCTTT.

As concerns this clone: Other DNA sequences in this sample translate to the same CDR3. The chain links TRBV9 to TRBJ1-2; 10 nucleotides agree with TRBD1. The CDR3 contains 16 residues. Looked up from germline, CDR1 is SGDLS and CDR2 is YYNGEE. V lost 2 bases, J lost 3 bases, and 7 bases stayed unmatched. The CDR3 loop reads CASSVNRDRGDYGYTF. The CDR3 DNA reads TGTGCCAGCAGCGTCAACCGGGACAGGGGAGACTATGGCTACACCTTC. Looking up the rest from reference TRBV9 and TRBJ1-2 gives the full variable domain: DSGVTQTPKHLITATGQRVTLRCSPRSGDLSVYWYQQSLDQGLQFLIQYYNGEERAKGNILERFSAQQFPDLHSELNLSSLELGDSALYFCASSVNRDRGDYGYTFGSGTRLTVV.

The chain links TRBV5-1 to TRBJ1-1, with a weak D call TRBD1 (5 bases). Germline loops: CDR1 SGHRS, CDR2 YFSETQ. Trimming left V 1 base short and J 4 bases short, with 8 bases between. This CDR3 is 13 amino acids long. The CDR3 DNA reads TGCGCCAGCAGCTTGATAGGGGTCACTGAAGCTTTCTTT. It codes for CASSLIGVTEAFF.

This sequence joins TRBV9 and TRBJ1-5, with D tentatively TRBD1 (6 bases). CDR3 size: 15 residues. V gave up 3 bases and J gave up 3 bases, with 13 bases separating them. CDR1 SGDLS and CDR2 YYNGEE come from the germline V gene. The CDR3 is CASSASGANNQPQHF. CDR3 DNA: TGTGCCAGCAGCGCTTCAGGGGCCAACAATCAGCCCCAGCATTTT.

As DNA, the CDR3 is TGTGCCACCAGCAGGGCGATAGGAGGTTCCTACAATGAGCAGTTCTTC. Its protein is CATSRAIGGSYNEQFF. V is TRBV15 and J is TRBJ2-1, with a weak D call TRBD2 (5 bases). The CDR3 contains 16 residues. With 3 bases removed from V and 1 base from J, the gap between germline ends came to 13 bases. Germline V gene lookup returns CDR1 LNHNV and CDR2 YYDKDF (reference sequence).

This chain connects TRBV28 to TRBJ2-7, with 14 bases lining up with TRBD2. CDR3 size: 20 residues. From germline, CDR1 is MDHEN and CDR2 SYDVKM. J gave up 4 bases and V 6 bases, and 20 bases lay outside the gene matches. CDR3 region: CASSRLSSTPRTSGRYEQYF. The CDR3 region has the DNA TGTGCCAGCAGCCGCCTCAGTTCCACCCCCCGGACTAGCGGGAGGTACGAGCAGTACTTC.

Only one count was recorded for this clone. J is TRBJ2-5 and V is TRBV7-2, with a tentative D call TRBD2 (5 bases). The V and J ends lost 6 bases and 5 bases respectively, with 16 bases between them. The CDR3 runs 14 residues. In germline, CDR1 is SGHTA, CDR2 FQGNSA. In DNA, the CDR3 is TGTGCCAGCAGGGAGCAGAGGCAGCGGGAGACCCAGTACTTC. This sequence encodes CASREQRQRETQYF.

J is TRBJ1-2 and V is TRBV5-1; unclear D gene. Trimming removed 4 bases from V and 3 bases from J, with 19 bases in between. Per germline, CDR1 SGHRS and CDR2 YFSETQ. CDR3 size: 16 residues. The CDR3 protein is CASSPAVPFQYYGYTF. The CDR3 nucleotides read TGCGCCAGCAGCCCCGCCGTCCCTTTCCAATACTATGGCTACACCTTC. The full variable domain, with the rest looked up from reference TRBV5-1 and TRBJ1-2, is KAGVTQTPRYLIKTRGQQVTLSCSPISGHRSVSWYQQTPGQGLQFLFEYFSETQRNKGNFPGRFSGRQFSNSRSEMNVSTLELGDSALYLCASSPAVPFQYYGYTFGSGTRLTVV.

The V gene is TRBV11-3, the J gene TRBJ2-3; weak D call: TRBD1 (5 bases). CDR3 length: 14 amino acids. The V gene's germline CDR1 is SGHNT and CDR2 YENEEA. Trimming stripped 2 bases from V and 4 bases from J, with 10 bases between. The CDR3 DNA reads as TGTGCCAGCAGCTTACAGGGTTCGGCAGATACGCAGTATTTT. It translates to CASSLQGSADTQYF.

The genes are TRBV4-3 and TRBJ2-1, with D possibly being TRBD1 or TRBD2 (9 bases each). The CDR3 is 18 residues long. CDR1 and CDR2 from the germline V gene are LGHNA and YSLEER. V lost 4 bases, J lost 7 bases, and 26 bases lay in between. Written as DNA, the CDR3 is TGCGCCAGCAGCCCCGGGACAGGGTGGAGGCTAGCGGGGAATGAGCAGTTCTTC. Translation gives CASSPGTGWRLAGNEQFF.

J is TRBJ2-3 and V is TRBV28; D might be TRBD1 (6 bases). Between the trimmed V and J ends, which lost 4 bases and 2 bases, there was a span of 13 bases. The CDR3 is 15 amino acids. Looked up from germline, CDR1 is MDHEN and CDR2 is SYDVKM. The CDR3 here is CASSSGTRYTDTQYF. CDR3 bases: TGTGCCAGCAGTTCTGGGACAAGGTACACAGATACGCAGTATTTT.

The V call is TRBV7-7, the J call TRBJ2-5, with 8 bases identical to TRBD2. Per the germline V gene, CDR1 is SSHAT and CDR2 is FNYEAQ (reference sequence). The length of the CDR3 is 14 residues. V was pared by 6 bases and J by 6 bases, with 9 bases of the junction left unmatched. This chain's CDR3 is CASSQLGREKTQYF. CDR3 coding DNA: TGTGCCAGCAGTCAACTCGGGAGGGAAAAGACCCAGTACTTC. Based on the CDR3 plus reference TRBV7-7 and TRBJ2-5, the full variable domain is GAGVSQSPRYKVTKRGQDVTLRCDPISSHATLYWYQQALGQGPEFLTYFNYEAQPDKSGLPSDRFSAERPEGSISTLTIQRTEQRDSAMYRCASSQLGREKTQYFGPGTRLLVL.

V usage is TRBV9 and J usage is TRBJ2-2, with 9 bases aligning to TRBD2. CDR3 length: 16 amino acids. Trimming cost V 4 bases and J 3 bases; bases outside gene matches: 7. Per the germline V gene, CDR1 is SGDLS and CDR2 is YYNGEE. This CDR3 reads CASSPLSGRHTGELFF. The CDR3 DNA follows: TGTGCCAGCAGCCCCCTTAGCGGGAGACACACCGGGGAGCTGTTTTTT.

The V gene is TRBV5-4, the J gene TRBJ2-7, with a weak D call TRBD2 (6 bases). There are 15 residues in the CDR3. The ends were cut back, 4 bases at V and 0 bases at J, with 14 bases in the middle. The germline gives CDR1 SGHNT, CDR2 YYREEE (reference sequence). The CDR3 loop is CASSPGTGPSYEQYF. The CDR3 region has the DNA TGTGCCAGCAGCCCGGGGACTGGCCCCTCCTACGAGCAGTACTTC.

This rearrangement joins TRBV19 to TRBJ1-2, with D hard to call. CDR1 LNHDA and CDR2 SQIVND come from the germline V gene (reference sequence). V lost 3 bases, J lost 3 bases, and 11 bases lay in between. The CDR3 runs 14 residues. The CDR3 sequence is CASSIRGKDYGYTF. The CDR3 DNA sequence: TGTGCCAGTAGTATTCGGGGTAAGGACTATGGCTACACCTTC.